This entry lists 16 T cell receptor beta chains sequenced from one sample in a study of T-cell memory formation after mild COVID-19. A single record per CDR3 protein comes from TCRdb applying MiXCR to the 5' RACE reads. The sample records roughly 600,000 distinct CDR3 sequences, about 20% being singletons. The sequenced sample was PBMCs or a T cell subset sorted from them (not recorded which). These receptor sequences come from an adult woman who had mild COVID-19 (a few samples of this study predate the infection). Cell type and time point are not known.

In this sample, this clonotype turned up many times. The chain couples TRBV29-1 to TRBJ2-1; a weak D match, TRBD2 (6 bases). Trimming removed 8 bases at V and 8 bases at J, with 22 bases between. Per the germline V gene, CDR1 is SQVTM and CDR2 is ANQGSEA. The CDR3 length is 14 residues. This chain's CDR3 is CSTPSWEVKDEQFF. In DNA, the CDR3 is TGCAGCACCCCGAGTTGGGAGGTGAAGGATGAGCAGTTCTTC.

The V call is TRBV5-1, the J call TRBJ2-7, with TRBD1 matching 7 bases. The CDR3 runs 14 residues. The germline gives CDR1 SGHRS, CDR2 YFSETQ. The J segment lost 7 bases and the V segment lost 4 bases, leaving 11 bases of the junction unmatched. The CDR3 spells CASSRGTEYKEQYF. CDR3 nucleotide sequence: TGCGCCAGCAGCCGAGGGACAGAGTATAAGGAGCAGTACTTC.

The chain couples TRBV12-3 or TRBV12-4 to TRBJ1-1, with D possibly matching TRBD1 (5 bases). Trimming left V 3 bases short and J 5 bases short, with 16 bases between. This CDR3 contains 15 residues. CDR3 protein: CASSLQAFRGTEAFF. CDR3 sequence (DNA): TGTGCCAGCAGTTTGCAGGCCTTTCGGGGGACTGAAGCTTTCTTT.

This clonotype appeared a few times. This rearrangement joins TRBV7-9 to TRBJ1-5, with no clear D. Germline CDR1 is SEHNR and CDR2 is FQNEAQ (reference sequence). Trimming removed 1 base from V and 7 bases from J, with 5 bases in between. This CDR3 spans 12 amino acids. The CDR3 DNA sequence: TGTGCCAGCAGCTTAGGTATGCAGCCCCAGCATTTT. Its protein is CASSLGMQPQHF.

The chain recombines TRBV20-1 with TRBJ2-7; TRBD1 is a possible D gene (6 bases). The CDR3 consists of 15 residues. Germline V gene data show CDR1 as DFQATT and CDR2 as SNEGSKA (reference sequence). Trimming stripped 1 base from V and 2 bases from J, with 15 bases between. CDR3 sequence: CSARVLRDKTYEQYF. DNA of the CDR3: TGCAGTGCTAGAGTCCTCCGGGACAAGACCTACGAGCAGTACTTC.

This rearrangement joins TRBV6-1 to TRBJ1-1, with 7 bases matching TRBD1. V lost 4 bases and J lost 6; bases outside the gene matches: 17. This CDR3 contains 17 residues. CDR1 and CDR2 (germline): MNHNS, SASEGT. As DNA, the CDR3 is TGTGCCAGCAGTGGAATCCCGGGGACAGTTTTTAGTTCTGAAGCTTTCTTT. Its translation is CASSGIPGTVFSSEAFF.

In its sample, this clonotype was seen a few times. The rearrangement links TRBV20-1 to TRBJ1-4; D is unclear. This CDR3 region has 14 residues. V was pared by 3 bases and J by 0 bases, with 8 bases between. CDR1 is DFQATT, CDR2 SNEGSKA, per germline (reference sequence). The CDR3 sequence is CSASPGTTNEKLFF. In DNA, the CDR3 is TGCAGTGCTAGCCCCGGGACAACTAATGAAAAACTGTTTTTT.

The table lists this clonotype with a few counts. The J gene is TRBJ1-2, the V gene TRBV6-5; 7 bases are a match to TRBD1. Trimming took 6 bases from V and 3 from J; bases not matched to a gene: 7. The CDR3 is 14 residues long. The germline V gene encodes CDR1 MNHEY and CDR2 SVGAGI. The CDR3 protein is CASRIYRGYYGYTF. In DNA, the CDR3 is TGTGCCAGCAGGATATACAGGGGCTACTATGGCTACACCTTC.

The V call is TRBV15, the J call TRBJ2-5; D uncertain. CDR1 and CDR2 from the germline V gene are LNHNV and YYDKDF (reference sequence). V gave up 0 bases and J gave up 7 bases, with 9 bases separating them. There are 13 residues in the CDR3. CDR3 residues: CATSRDRLGTQYF. The CDR3 DNA reads as TGTGCCACCAGCAGAGATCGGCTAGGGACCCAGTACTTC.

The table lists this clonotype with many counts. This chain links TRBV7-9 with TRBJ2-7, with D possibly matching TRBD1 (5 bases). The CDR3 is made up of 16 amino acids. The V end was cut by 4 bases, the J end by 5 bases, with 21 bases between. Germline CDR1 is SEHNR and CDR2 is FQNEAQ (reference sequence). CDR3 region: CASSSRGRGGADEQYF. For the CDR3, the DNA is TGTGCCAGCAGCTCTAGGGGAAGAGGTGGTGCCGACGAGCAGTACTTC.

In this sample, this clonotype turned up a few times. V is TRBV29-1 and J is TRBJ2-1; TRBD2 is a possible D gene (6 bases). The ends were cut back, 2 bases at V and 10 bases at J, with 12 bases in the middle. CDR1 SQVTM and CDR2 ANQGSEA come from the germline V gene. This CDR3 has 12 amino acids. The CDR3 bases are TGCAGCGTTGAACGGAGGGCAGGGGAGCAGTTCTTC. It specifies CSVERRAGEQFF.

V and J are TRBV4-3 and TRBJ2-3; no firm D call. The V end was cut by 2 bases, the J end by 3 bases, with 9 bases between. The germline V gene encodes CDR1 LGHNA and CDR2 YSLEER. This CDR3 comprises 14 residues. CDR3 in DNA: TGCGCCAGCAGCCAAACCGTCTGGACAGATACGCAGTATTTT. Encoded protein: CASSQTVWTDTQYF.

This chain connects TRBV4-2 to TRBJ2-7, with TRBD2 matching 12 bases. This CDR3 is built from 19 residues. J gave up 5 bases and V 4 bases, and 18 bases lay outside the gene matches. Germline CDR1 and CDR2: LGHNA and YNFKEQ. CDR3 in DNA: TGTGCCAGCAGCCCGGGGACTAGCGGGCCTCAGGTGCAGGGGGACGAGCAGTACTTC. Encoded protein: CASSPGTSGPQVQGDEQYF.

There are a few counts of this clonotype. The chain has TRBV3-1 and TRBJ2-1, with D possibly TRBD2 on 6 matching bases. Trimming removed 1 base at V and 2 bases at J, with 12 bases between. The V gene's germline CDR1 is LGHDT and CDR2 YNNKEL (reference sequence). The CDR3 totals 16 residues. The CDR3 DNA sequence: TGTGCCAGCAGCCAAGTTTTGACTAGTCCCTACAATGAGCAGTTCTTC. The encoded protein is CASSQVLTSPYNEQFF.

This clonotype was observed a few times. This sequence joins TRBV27 and TRBJ2-1, with 7 bases aligning to TRBD1. The trim removed 5 bases at V and 4 bases at J, leaving 8 bases unmatched. CDR1 is MNHEY, CDR2 SMNVEV, per germline (reference sequence). CDR3 size: 15 residues. This chain's CDR3 is CASSRPGQNYNEQFF. The CDR3 nucleotides are TGTGCCAGCAGTAGACCGGGACAGAATTACAATGAGCAGTTCTTC.

The genes are TRBV5-1 and TRBJ2-4; 8 bases are a match to TRBD2. Germline V gene lookup returns CDR1 SGHRS and CDR2 YFSETQ. This CDR3 has 14 residues. V gave up 4 bases and J gave up 5 bases; unmatched junction bases: 5. Here the CDR3 DNA reads TGCGCCAGCAGCCCGGGAGGGTCGGAAAACATTCAGTACTTC. Protein: CASSPGGSENIQYF.